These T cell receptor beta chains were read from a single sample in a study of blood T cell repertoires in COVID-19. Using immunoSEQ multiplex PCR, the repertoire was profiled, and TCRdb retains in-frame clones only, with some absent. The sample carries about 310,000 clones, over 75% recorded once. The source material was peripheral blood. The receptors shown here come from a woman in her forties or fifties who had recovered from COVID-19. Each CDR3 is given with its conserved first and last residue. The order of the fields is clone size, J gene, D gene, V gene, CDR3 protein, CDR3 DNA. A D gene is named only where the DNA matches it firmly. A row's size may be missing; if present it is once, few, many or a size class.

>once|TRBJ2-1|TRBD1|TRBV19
CASSRDRGGNEQFF
TGTGCCAGTAGTAGGGACAGGGGGGGGAATGAGCAGTTCTTC
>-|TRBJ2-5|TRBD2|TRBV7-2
CASSLAAASGGLKTQYF
TGTGCCAGCAGCTTAGCTGCCGCTAGCGGGGGGCTAAAGACCCAGTACTTC
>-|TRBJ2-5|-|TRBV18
CASSPGASGQETQYF
TGTGCCAGCTCCCCAGGGGCTAGCGGCCAAGAGACCCAGTACTTC
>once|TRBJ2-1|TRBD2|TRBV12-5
CASGLGGLAGGNEQFF
TGTGCTAGTGGTTTGGGAGGACTAGCGGGAGGAAATGAGCAGTTCTTC
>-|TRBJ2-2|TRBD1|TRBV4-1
CASSQVLAGTGNAGELFF
TGCGCCAGCAGCCAAGTTCTCGCCGGGACAGGGAACGCCGGGGAGCTGTTTTTT
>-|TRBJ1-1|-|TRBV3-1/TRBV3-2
CASSPWGGARTEAFF
TGTGCCAGCAGCCCATGGGGGGGGGCGAGAACTGAAGCTTTCTTT
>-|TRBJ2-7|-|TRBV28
CASSPEVPSYEQYF
TGTGCCAGCAGTCCGGAGGTTCCCTCCTACGAGCAGTACTTC
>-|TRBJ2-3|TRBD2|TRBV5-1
CASKDPSGAGDTQYF
TGCGCCAGTAAGGATCCTAGCGGGGCCGGAGATACGCAGTATTTT
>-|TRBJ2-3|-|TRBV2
CASRADSNTDTQYF
TGTGCCAGCAGGGCGGACAGTAACACAGATACGCAGTATTTT
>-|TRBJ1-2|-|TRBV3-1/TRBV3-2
CASSHGGNGYTF
TGTGCCAGCAGCCATGGAGGGAATGGCTACACCTTC
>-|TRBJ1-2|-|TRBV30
CAWSDRTAYGYTF
TGTGCCTGGAGTGATCGGACAGCCTATGGCTACACCTTC
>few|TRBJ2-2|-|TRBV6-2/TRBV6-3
CASSQTRAGELFF
TGTGCCAGCAGTCAGACTAGAGCCGGGGAGCTGTTTTTT
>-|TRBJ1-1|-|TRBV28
CASGTGVNTEAFF
TGTGCCAGCGGAACGGGGGTGAACACTGAAGCTTTCTTT
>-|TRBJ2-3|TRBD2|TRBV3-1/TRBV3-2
CASSQASGGADTQYF
TGTGCCAGCAGCCAAGCTAGCGGGGGGGCTGATACGCAGTATTTT
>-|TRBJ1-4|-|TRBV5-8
CASSFGAESFNEKLFF
TGTGCCAGCAGCTTCGGAGCGGAAAGTTTTAATGAAAAACTGTTTTTT
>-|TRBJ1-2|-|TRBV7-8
CASGKQGGYGYTF
TGTGCCAGCGGAAAGCAGGGTGGCTATGGCTACACCTTC
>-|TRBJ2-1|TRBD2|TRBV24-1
CATSDDLAGGFNEQFF
TGTGCCACCAGTGATGACCTAGCGGGGGGGTTCAATGAGCAGTTCTTC